The source of this T cell receptor beta chain is a study of HIV-infected patients and healthy controls. Roughly three months, about 14 weeks, into antiretroviral therapy, follow-up blood was collected. Whole blood was used without fractionation, so all unsorted peripheral T cells were included. About 550 ng RNA was reverse transcribed with alpha and beta constant-region primers. Using multiplexing indices, alpha and beta chain libraries were generated apart by chain-specific third strand synthesis. TCRdb re-called the 5' RACE reads through MiXCR, storing one row per CDR3 protein. Of about 14,000 distinct CDR3 sequences listed, roughly an eighth are singletons. This clonotype has ten or more counts. What it recognizes is unknown. Broader study findings: Compared with untreated HIV+ repertoires, healthy controls showed roughly threefold more distinct CDR3s and higher Shannon diversity. Slight age and sex differences between study cohorts did not explain the diversity differences. Unequal distinct sequence numbers between patients and controls complicated comparisons. HIV-associated CDR3 frequencies dropped significantly during therapy; CMV-associated ones, mostly rising, changed nonsignificantly.

The origin of this receptor is an adult with HIV infection. The donor label of this sample is uncertain. Sequencing was performed on blood, taken during antiretroviral therapy.

CDR3 amino acids: CASSPRTSGAGYEQYF. The CDR3 DNA reads as TGTGCCAGCAGCCCACGGACTAGCGGGGCAGGCTACGAGCAGTACTTC. The chain employs TRBV7-2 and TRBJ2-7; 12 positions match TRBD2. CDR1 SGHTA and CDR2 FQGNSA come from the germline V gene. This CDR3 has 16 residues. The junction had 8 bases not matched to a gene; V was cut back by 5 bases and J by 3 bases.